The subject of this entry is one TCR beta chain. No antigen is known for it. CDR1 SGHDT and CDR2 YYEEEE come from the germline V gene. Trimming pared 1 base from V and 0 bases from J, leaving 10 bases between. The CDR3 is 15 residues long. The sample originates from a study of T cells in localized non-small cell lung cancer. Study conclusions and caveats: Only one tumor region went through sequencing, so heterogeneity may still be there.

The protocol was immunoSEQ multiplex PCR, while the TCRdb copy is restricted to in-frame clones and leaves out a portion. The table includes about 77,000 clones, 88% detected once. This receptor was identified in a woman aged 35-75 years with stage I squamous cell lung carcinoma. This rearrangement joins TRBV5-6 to TRBJ1-1, with a tentative D call TRBD1 (5 bases). The specimen was peripheral blood, collected before any cancer treatment. The CDR3: CASSLNMGVNTEAFF. CDR3 nucleotide sequence: TGTGCCAGCAGCTTGAACATGGGGGTGAACACTGAAGCTTTCTTT. Supplemented by reference TRBV5-6 and TRBJ1-1, the full variable domain reads DAGVTQSPTHLIKTRGQQVTLRCSPKSGHDTVSWYQQALGQGPQFIFQYYEEEERQRGNFPDRFSGHQFPNYSSELNVNALLLGDSALYLCASSLNMGVNTEAFFGQGTRLTVV.